This T cell receptor beta chain was found in a study of beta chain features in type 1 diabetes. Study summary: Cells sorted and examined across all samples totaled around 110,000,000. The study, taken as a whole, reports: For Type 1 diabetes patients, all four CD4+ subsets carried TCRB CDR3s that were moderately but significantly shorter. TCRB rearrangement may or may not be influenced by HLA type; here this remained unresolved. The similarity of naive, central memory and Treg TCRB repertoires appeared greater among patients than among healthy donors.

As for this clone: Its antigen is unidentified.

The investigators reverse transcribed all of the isolated RNA, so they sequenced expressed TCRB transcripts. Repertoires were generated with immunoSEQ multiplex PCR, while TCRdb's copy carries only in-frame clones and drops some. Of more than 140,000 clones listed, about a tenth are singletons. Germline V gene sequence: CDR1 MNHNY, CDR2 SVGAGI (reference sequence). Germline trimming cut 5 bases from V and 3 bases from J; bases unmatched to any gene: 8. This CDR3 has 15 residues. Sequencing used central memory CD4+ T cells from blood. This TCR was sampled from a woman aged 40-49 years in good health. This sequence joins TRBV6-6 and TRBJ2-3; 7 nucleotides match TRBD1. The CDR3 loop is CASSPRGQATDTQYF. DNA of the CDR3: TGTGCCAGCAGTCCAAGGGGGCAGGCAACAGATACGCAGTATTTT.